Listed below are T cell receptor beta chains from one sample, sequenced in a study of human T cells and chemical hapten exposure. MiXCR, run by TCRdb on the RACE reads, gives a single entry per CDR3 protein. The sample records 100,000 or so distinct CDR3 sequences, 30% to 35% being singletons. The specimen comprised whole blood, sampled in connection with sensitization to the hapten diphenylcyclopropenone (DPC). The origin of the receptors is a middle-aged man with alopecia areata. Some clones in this sample may be carry-over from other donors' samples. Each CDR3 is given with its conserved first and last residue. The order of the fields is D gene, clone size, J gene, V gene, CDR3 DNA, CDR3 protein. A D gene is named only where the DNA matches it firmly. Size tells how often a clone was seen (once, few, many) or the class of an expanded clone, and some rows leave it out.

>.|.|TRBJ2-1|TRBV9
TGTGCCAGCAGCGTAGTAGGGGCGTCCTCCTACAATGAGCAGTTCTTC
CASSVVGASSYNEQFF
>TRBD2|few|TRBJ2-3|TRBV7-2
TGTGCCAGCAGCTTCAAGTCTAGCGGGAGAGGAGATACGCAGTATTTT
CASSFKSSGRGDTQYF
>.|.|TRBJ2-5|TRBV6-2/TRBV6-3
TGTGCCAGCAGTTACTCTTCATCCGCCCAGTACTTC
CASSYSSSAQYF
>.|.|TRBJ1-5|TRBV6-1
TGTGCCAGCAGGCAACGACAGCGCAATCAGCCCCAGCATTTT
CASRQRQRNQPQHF
>TRBD2|few|TRBJ2-5|TRBV7-2
TGTGCCAGCAGCTCTCCGGGACTAGCGGAGACCCAGTACTTC
CASSSPGLAETQYF
>TRBD2|.|TRBJ2-1|TRBV27
TGTGCCAGCAACGTAATACCCGGGACTAGCGGACATGAGCAGTTCTTC
CASNVIPGTSGHEQFF
>.|.|TRBJ2-4|TRBV20-1
TGCAGTGCTAGAAGGGAAAGTGTGTACATTCAGTACTTC
CSARRESVYIQYF
>TRBD2|.|TRBJ2-3|TRBV11-2
TGTGCCAGCATCCTGCGTGGGCGGGAGTCAGATACGCAGTATTTT
CASILRGRESDTQYF
>TRBD1|few|TRBJ2-3|TRBV11-2
TGTGCCAGCAGCTTAGATAGGGGGCAGAATACGCAGTATTTT
CASSLDRGQNTQYF
>.|few|TRBJ1-6|TRBV6-6
TGTGCCAGCAGTTCAGCCGGGGGACGTACTAATTCACCCCTCCACTTT
CASSSAGGRTNSPLHF
>TRBD2|.|TRBJ2-3|TRBV4-1
TGCGCCAGCAGCCAACTAGCGGGAGTTGGAGATACGCAGTATTTT
CASSQLAGVGDTQYF
>.|.|TRBJ2-1|TRBV20-1
TGCAGTGCCACACCGTTCCAATTACACAATGAGCAGTTCTTC
CSATPFQLHNEQFF
>.|few|TRBJ2-3|TRBV9
TGTGCCAGCAGCGTAGGTTCCCGGGACAGCACAGATACGCAGTATTTT
CASSVGSRDSTDTQYF
>TRBD1|once|TRBJ2-3|TRBV12-3/TRBV12-4
TGTGCCAGCACCAGGGGGACAGATACGCAGTATTTT
CASTRGTDTQYF
>TRBD1|few|TRBJ1-6|TRBV27
TGTGCCAGCAGTTTAAGGGGGCGGGATTCACCCCTCCACTTT
CASSLRGRDSPLHF
>TRBD1|.|TRBJ1-5|TRBV6-5
TGTGCCAGCAGTCGGACAGGGGAGGGGAATCAGCCCCAGCATTTT
CASSRTGEGNQPQHF
>.|few|TRBJ2-1|TRBV29-1
TGCAGCGGCGTATCGGGGAGCTCCTACAATGAGCAGTTCTTC
CSGVSGSSYNEQFF
>.|few|TRBJ2-7|TRBV5-1
TGCGCCAGCAGGAAGAGCGATTCCTACGAGCAGTACTTC
CASRKSDSYEQYF
>TRBD1|.|TRBJ2-5|TRBV6-2/TRBV6-3
TGTGCCAGCAATGACAGGGGAAATCAAGAGACCCAGTACTTC
CASNDRGNQETQYF
>.|.|TRBJ1-1|TRBV29-1
TGCAGCGTTGGTGGCACCGGCGGGACTGAAGCTTTCTTT
CSVGGTGGTEAFF
>.|.|TRBJ2-5|TRBV7-8
TGTGCCAGCAGCTTAAGTCCGGGGCTAGGAGAGACCCAGTACTTC
CASSLSPGLGETQYF
>TRBD2|few|TRBJ2-3|TRBV20-1
TGCAGTGCTAGAGAACTAGCGGGAGTGACAGATACGCAGTATTTT
CSARELAGVTDTQYF
>TRBD1|.|TRBJ2-7|TRBV7-2
TGTGCCAGCAGCTCACAGACAGGGTCCTACGAGCAGTACTTC
CASSSQTGSYEQYF
>.|few|TRBJ2-2|TRBV3-1
TGTGCCAGCAGCCGATCGAACACCGGGGAGCTGTTTTTT
CASSRSNTGELFF
>.|few|TRBJ1-1|TRBV20-1
TGCAGTGCTAGAGTGGGGGGCATTAACACTGAAGCTTTCTTT
CSARVGGINTEAFF
>TRBD2|.|TRBJ2-3|TRBV7-2
TGTGCCAGCAGCTTAGTCGGGACTAGCGGAAATACGCAGTATTTT
CASSLVGTSGNTQYF
>.|.|TRBJ2-7|TRBV28
TGTGCCAGCAGTTCCCAGCGGCCGCCATACTACGAGCAGTACTTC
CASSSQRPPYYEQYF
>.|few|TRBJ2-7|TRBV7-2
TGTGCCAGCAGCTTACCGTCCGGATCCTTTACCTACGAGCAGTACTTC
CASSLPSGSFTYEQYF
>.|.|TRBJ2-1|TRBV7-6
TGTGCCAGCAGCTTAGATTCTCTAGCGTCTGACAATGAGCAGTTCTTC
CASSLDSLASDNEQFF
>TRBD1|.|TRBJ2-3|TRBV5-4
TGTGCCAGCAGCCCCCGCTCAGGGGGAACAGATACGCAGTATTTT
CASSPRSGGTDTQYF
>TRBD2|.|TRBJ2-3|TRBV16
TGTGCCAGCAGCCAATCGCTCCCAATGAAGACTAGCGTATGGGGCCGGGGTACGCAGTATTTT
CASSQSLPMKTSVWGRGTQYF
>.|.|TRBJ2-3|TRBV9
TGTGCCAGCAGCGCCCAACAAGATACGCAGTATTTT
CASSAQQDTQYF
>.|.|TRBJ2-3|TRBV27
TGTGCCAGCGGGGGACAATCGACGCAGTATTTT
CASGGQSTQYF
>.|.|TRBJ2-3|TRBV25-1
TGTGCCAGCAGTGAATCGGCAGATACGCAGTATTTT
CASSESADTQYF
>.|.|TRBJ1-6|TRBV20-1
TGCAGTGCTAATCTGGGGGAGAGCTCCTATAATTCACCCCTCCACTTT
CSANLGESSYNSPLHF
>.|.|TRBJ2-1|TRBV6-6
TGTGCCAGCAGTTACCCAGAAAGAGGGGGACTAACAAGGAGCAATGAGCAGTTCTTC
CASSYPERGGLTRSNEQFF
>TRBD1|.|TRBJ1-1|TRBV9
TGTGCCAGCAGCGCAGCGGGACAGGGGAGAACTGAAGCTTTCTTT
CASSAAGQGRTEAFF
>TRBD1|.|TRBJ2-1|TRBV5-1
TGCGCCAGCAGCCCTCGCCAGGGGGTCAATGAGCAGTTCTTC
CASSPRQGVNEQFF
>.|.|TRBJ2-5|TRBV29-1
TGCAGCGTTGAGGGTGGGGAGACCCAGTACTTC
CSVEGGETQYF